The T cell receptor beta chain under discussion was sequenced for a study of blood T cell repertoires in COVID-19. About the research overall: Sample material is recorded as cDNA or gDNA derived from T cells, B-cell-depleted T cells, or PBMCs.

Data came from immunoSEQ multiplex PCR; TCRdb stores just in-frame clones and leaves some out. The sample consists of about 42,000 clones, around 84% of them appearing once. The CDR3 runs 14 residues. Germline assignment: CDR1 SGHAT and CDR2 FQNNGV. The ends lost 6 bases at V and 4 bases at J; junction bases unmatched: 5. This TCR was recovered from a man between 65 and 85 years old with acute or convalescent COVID-19. This sequence joins TRBV11-2 and TRBJ2-4; 8 bases are a match to TRBD1. Sample: peripheral blood. In DNA form, the CDR3 reads TGTGCCAGCAGACCCTGGACAGGGAAAAACATTCAGTACTTC. Encoded protein: CASRPWTGKNIQYF.